This T cell receptor (beta chain) was found in a study of blood T cell repertoires in COVID-19. Sequencing used immunoSEQ multiplex PCR; TCRdb keeps in-frame clones, though not all of them. The data contain tens of thousands of clones, approximately 85% of them singletons. This clone was observed once. One end of the junction is discordant with germline, which a read error may explain. The CDR3 spans 14 residues. Germline V gene sequence: CDR1 SNHLY, CDR2 FYNNEI. Source material: peripheral blood. The clonotype was recovered from a man aged 45-65 years with COVID-19, enrolled during active disease. This rearrangement joins TRBV2 to TRBJ2-7; 8 bases are shared with TRBD2. Here the CDR3 reads CASTPRGAGYPPAF. The CDR3 DNA reads TGTGCCAGCACCCCGCGGGGGGCAGGGTACCCCCCAGCCTTC.